Presented here are 7 T cell receptor beta chains from one specimen sequenced in a study of blood T cell repertoires in COVID-19. Profiled with immunoSEQ multiplex PCR; TCRdb holds only in-frame clones, not every one. The data hold some 40,000 clones, with 75% to 90% observed a single time. Material for sequencing was peripheral blood. The receptors were sampled from a man in his 60s with acute or convalescent COVID-19.

This chain connects TRBV5-1 to TRBJ1-6, with TRBD1 matching 8 bases. With V trimmed by 7 bases and J by 6 bases, 12 bases remained unmatched. Germline loops: CDR1 SGHRS, CDR2 YFSETQ. This CDR3 contains 16 residues. The CDR3 reads CASRIQGGKINSPLHF. In DNA form, the CDR3 reads TGCGCCAGCCGTATACAGGGGGGGAAGATTAATTCACCCCTCCACTTT.

This clone is a singleton in its sample. The chain employs TRBV5-1 and TRBJ2-1, with a tentative D call TRBD1 (5 bases). The V and J ends lost 1 base and 7 bases respectively, with 15 bases between them. The length of the CDR3 is 15 residues. The germline V gene has CDR1 SGHRS and CDR2 YFSETQ. The CDR3 coding sequence is TGCGCCAGCAGCTTGAGGGGCGCCCCTAGAAATGAGCAGTTCTTC. This translates into CASSLRGAPRNEQFF.

This clone was counted a single time. The chain is built from TRBV6-2 or TRBV6-3 and TRBJ2-7; possible D gene TRBD2, 5 bases. This CDR3 comprises 13 residues. V dropped 2 bases and J dropped 6 bases, with 11 bases sitting between them. Per germline, CDR1 MNHEY and CDR2 SVGEGT. This CDR3 is CASSYTSSVEQYV. In DNA, the CDR3 is TGTGCCAGCAGTTACACTAGTAGCGTCGAGCAGTACGTC.

V gene TRBV10-1 combines with J gene TRBJ2-2; D uncertain. The germline V and J ends were trimmed by 4 bases and 3 bases, with 9 bases remaining between them. Per germline, CDR1 WNHNN and CDR2 SYGVQD (reference sequence). This CDR3 is 14 amino acids long. CDR3 in amino acids: CASSVASHTGELFF. The CDR3 nucleotides are TGCGCCAGCAGTGTGGCTAGTCACACCGGGGAGCTGTTTTTT.

V usage is TRBV15 and J usage is TRBJ1-5, with a possible D match to TRBD1 (5 bases). This CDR3 region has 15 residues. Germline V CDR1 and CDR2: LNHNV, YYDKDF (reference sequence). The V end was cut by 1 base, the J end by 7 bases, with 14 bases between. Here the CDR3 reads CATSRGRGAGQPQHF. The DNA for the CDR3 is TGTGCCACCAGCAGAGGGAGGGGCGCGGGACAGCCCCAGCATTTT. Full variable domain (outside the CDR3, taken from reference TRBV15 and TRBJ1-5): DAMVIQNPRYQVTQFGKPVTLSCSQTLNHNVMYWYQQKSSQAPKLLFHYYDKDFNNEADTPDNFQSRRPNTSFCFLDIRSPGLGDTAMYLCATSRGRGAGQPQHFGDGTRLSIL.

Of note for this clone: At one boundary the junction diverges from the germline segment, which might be a read error. The chain has TRBV14 and TRBJ2-1; D gene unclear. This CDR3 is built from 13 residues. In germline, CDR1 is SGHDN, CDR2 FVKESK. CDR3 nucleotides: TGTGCCAGCAGCCAAGATTTCTACGATGAGCAGTTCTTC. It translates to CASSQDFYDEQFF. Using reference TRBV14 and TRBJ2-1 for the parts outside the CDR3, the full variable domain is EAGVTQFPSHSVIEKGQTVTLRCDPISGHDNLYWYRRVMGKEIKFLLHFVKESKQDESGMPNNRFLAERTGGTYSTLKVQPAELEDSGVYFCASSQDFYDEQFFGPGTRLTVL.

The chain carries TRBV10-3 and TRBJ2-1, with TRBD2 matching over 9 bases. The length of the CDR3 is 16 residues. CDR1 and CDR2 (germline): ENHRY, SYGVKD. After removal of 6 bases from V and 1 base from J, the junction contained 7 bases not matched to a gene. As DNA, the CDR3 is TGTGCCATCAGAGACTCTAGCGGGGAATCCTACAATGAGCAGTTCTTC. Translating gives CAIRDSSGESYNEQFF.